This T cell receptor beta chain comes out of a study of blood T cells in healthy people across ages. Then a second PCR, running about 6 to 12 cycles, was carried out with a sample-barcoded 5' primer and a J-beta primer mix. TCRdb reprocessed the 5' RACE reads via MiXCR and lists one record per CDR3 protein. The sample has over 500,000 distinct CDR3 sequences; more than 45% are singletons. This clonotype was seen only once. Antigen: not known. PBMCs, at least 7 million per sample, were isolated. Per sample, at least 5 micrograms of total RNA were extracted. Study-wide points: Age brought a roughly linear fall in TCR beta diversity measured per million T cells.

Germline V lookup: CDR1 LNHDA, CDR2 SQIVND (reference sequence). This CDR3 comprises 13 residues. The receptor was derived from a woman older than 75 in good health. The sample was blood. The genes are TRBV19 and TRBJ2-7; no reliable D call. With the DNA end fitting TRBJ2-5 better, the J assignment may be wrong. The CDR3 sequence: CASSINIGETQYF. DNA of the CDR3: TGTGCCAGTAGTATTAACATCGGAGAGACCCAGTACTTC.